This T cell receptor beta chain was recovered during a study of cytomegalovirus exposure and HLA in healthy donors. General study results and limits: The majority of TCR sequences were rare, yet some public TCRs appeared in many donors.

TCRdb's table, derived via immunoSEQ multiplex PCR, lists solely in-frame clones and lacks some. The table has 150,000 to 200,000 clones, more than 75% seen once. A note on this clone: The antigen is unknown.

Germline V CDR1 and CDR2: MRHNA, SNTAGT. The CDR3 is made up of 15 amino acids. V dropped 6 bases and J dropped 2; count of bases not matched to a gene: 8. The V and J genes are TRBV6-4 and TRBJ1-1; TRBD1 agrees at 8 bases. This clonotype was obtained from a woman between 18 and 30 years old in good health and CMV-seronegative. The material sequenced was PBMCs. CDR3 region: CASRAQGAGNTEAFF. CDR3 in DNA: TGTGCCAGCAGAGCGCAGGGGGCGGGTAACACTGAAGCTTTCTTT.